Below are 14 T cell receptor beta chains sequenced from a single sample in a study of technical replicates of blood from four donors. Clones were sequenced by immunoSEQ multiplex PCR, and TCRdb holds only the in-frame ones, with some missing. This table holds roughly 100,000 clones, approximately 95% found once. Sample: T cells isolated from PBMCs. The receptors derive from a human donor in good health.

The chain has TRBV6-6 and TRBJ2-1; TRBD2 agrees at 7 bases. The CDR3 has 14 residues. Per germline, CDR1 MNHNY and CDR2 SVGAGI (reference sequence). J was trimmed by 4 bases and V by 4 bases; bases with no gene match: 4. The CDR3 region is CASSWGGAYNEQFF. The CDR3 coding sequence is TGTGCCAGCAGTTGGGGGGGAGCTTACAATGAGCAGTTCTTC.

CDR3 protein: CATSRDSTTSSYEQYF. The CDR3 nucleotides are TGTGCCACCAGCAGAGATTCGACTACGAGCTCCTACGAGCAGTACTTC. The V and J genes are TRBV15 and TRBJ2-7; D possibly corresponds to TRBD2 (5 bases). V gave up 0 bases and J gave up 0 bases, with 12 bases separating them. Per germline, CDR1 LNHNV and CDR2 YYDKDF (reference sequence). The CDR3 is made up of 16 amino acids.

V and J are TRBV6-6 and TRBJ2-1, with D uncertain. The CDR3 spans 14 residues. Trimming removed 2 bases at V and 5 bases at J, with 10 bases between. Germline CDR1 MNHNY, CDR2 SVGAGI (reference sequence). CDR3 bases: TGTGCCAGCAGTTACCCATCAGGCGACAATGAGCAGTTCTTC. Protein sequence: CASSYPSGDNEQFF.

The gene calls are TRBV5-8 and TRBJ2-1; TRBD2 aligns across 8 bases. Germline CDR1 and CDR2: SGHTS and YDEGEE. The junction had 12 bases not matched to a gene; V was cut back by 3 bases and J by 4 bases. The CDR3 extends over 17 amino acids. The CDR3 region is CASSSGRGGRVYNEQFF. CDR3 coding DNA: TGTGCCAGCAGCTCCGGACGGGGGGGGCGGGTGTACAATGAGCAGTTCTTC.

V is TRBV14 and J is TRBJ1-3, with 10 positions matching TRBD1. The germline gives CDR1 SGHDN, CDR2 FVKESK. The CDR3 sequence is 15 residues long. Trimming removed 4 bases from V and 5 bases from J; junction bases left unmatched: 5. In DNA, the CDR3 is TGTGCCAGCAGCCGGGACAGGGGTTCGAGAAACACCATATATTTT. It yields the protein CASSRDRGSRNTIYF.

The V and J genes are TRBV9 and TRBJ2-3, with 9 bases matching TRBD2. V was clipped by 6 bases and J by 5 bases; unmatched bases: 7. Germline V gene lookup returns CDR1 SGDLS and CDR2 YYNGEE. The CDR3 extends over 14 amino acids. The CDR3 bases are TGTGCCAGCAACCTAGCACTAGCGGGAGATACGCAGTATTTT. Translated: CASNLALAGDTQYF.

This clone was detected only once. The chain combines TRBV28 with TRBJ2-7, with D perhaps matching TRBD1 (5 bases). The CDR3 has 16 amino acids. The ends were cut back, 5 bases at V and 2 bases at J, with 19 bases in the middle. Per germline, CDR1 MDHEN and CDR2 SYDVKM. The CDR3 nucleotides are TGTGCCAGCAGTCCCCCACCCCGGGCAGGGACCTACGAGCAGTACTTC. This gives the protein CASSPPPRAGTYEQYF.

This clone was recorded once. This sequence joins TRBV7-9 and TRBJ2-1; 11 nucleotides line up with TRBD2. CDR1 is SEHNR, CDR2 FQNEAQ, per germline (reference sequence). The length of the CDR3 is 15 residues. V was clipped by 4 bases and J by 6 bases; unmatched bases: 5. The CDR3 region is CASSSGLAVLNEQFF. The CDR3 coding sequence is TGTGCCAGCAGCTCGGGACTAGCGGTTCTCAATGAGCAGTTCTTC.

The chain links TRBV9 to TRBJ2-7; D unresolved. In germline, CDR1 is SGDLS, CDR2 YYNGEE. V lost 0 bases and J 0 bases, leaving 4 bases between the germline ends. The CDR3 sequence is 13 residues long. The CDR3 is CASSVGSSYEQYF. The CDR3 DNA reads TGTGCCAGCAGCGTAGGGAGCTCCTACGAGCAGTACTTC.

This chain connects TRBV5-1 to TRBJ1-2, with D maybe TRBD1 (5 bases). This CDR3 contains 16 residues. Trimming took off 4 bases at V and 3 bases at J, with 19 bases between the two ends. Germline CDR1 and CDR2: SGHRS and YFSETQ. CDR3 sequence (DNA): TGCGCCAGCAGCACCCGCCTTGGGGGGTCGGACTATGGCTACACCTTC. This encodes CASSTRLGGSDYGYTF.

In regard to this clone: Other DNA variants within this sample encode the same CDR3. The chain joins TRBV9 to TRBJ2-3, with 7 bases fitting TRBD1. This CDR3 is 14 amino acids long. V lost 0 bases to trimming and J lost 3 bases; unmatched junction nucleotides: 1. Germline loops: CDR1 SGDLS, CDR2 YYNGEE. This CDR3 is CASSVGRGTDTQYF. In DNA form, the CDR3 reads TGTGCCAGCAGCGTAGGCAGGGGGACAGATACGCAGTATTTT.

The chain has TRBV6-1 and TRBJ1-3; tentative D call: TRBD1 (5 bases). This CDR3 comprises 14 residues. The V end lost 3 bases, the J end lost 2 bases, and 8 bases lay between the germline ends. Germline-derived CDR1 and CDR2 are MNHNS and SASEGT. The CDR3 sequence: CASSDRGTGNTIYF. In DNA form, the CDR3 reads TGTGCCAGCAGTGACCGGGGGACTGGAAACACCATATATTTT.

The CDR3 bases are TGTGCCAGCAGCCCCCGGCCCGGGACTAGCGGAACTTTAAACACCGGGGAGCTGTTTTTT. Its protein product is CASSPRPGTSGTLNTGELFF. V usage is TRBV14 and J usage is TRBJ2-2, with 11 bases matching TRBD2. CDR1 is SGHDN and CDR2 is FVKESK in the germline V gene. CDR3 length: 20 amino acids. J was trimmed by 2 bases and V by 4 bases; bases with no gene match: 15.

This chain uses TRBV28 with TRBJ2-1; 9 bases fit TRBD2. Germline V CDR1 and CDR2: MDHEN, SYDVKM. The CDR3 length is 14 residues. V dropped 2 bases and J dropped 9; count of bases not matched to a gene: 5. As DNA, the CDR3 is TGTGCCAGCAGTTTAGAAGCGGGAGGTTTTGAGCAGTTCTTC. Translating gives CASSLEAGGFEQFF.